The next 8 T cell receptor beta chains were all read from a single sample in a study of CD8+ T cells in alopecia areata. Treatment reported: oral pan-JAK inhibitor, 5-10 mg twice daily. It was cDNA, reverse transcribed from extracted RNA, that served as the sequencing template. Measured with immunoSEQ multiplex PCR; TCRdb has only the in-frame clones, and not every one. This table holds 250,000 to 350,000 clones, approximately 60% found once. The source material was CD4+ T cells sorted from blood, sampled around week 53, from a patient treated with tofacitinib. These receptors all stem from a human donor with alopecia areata.

The J gene is TRBJ2-1, the V gene TRBV9; TRBD1 matches 11 bases. The CDR3 runs to 16 residues. Trimming removed 0 bases from V and 10 bases from J; junction bases left unmatched: 9. Per germline, CDR1 SGDLS and CDR2 YYNGEE. CDR3 sequence (DNA): TGTGCCAGCAGCGTAGGGGTGGGACAGGGGGTCGTCGAGCAGTTCTTC. Translation: CASSVGVGQGVVEQFF. Based on the CDR3 plus reference TRBV9 and TRBJ2-1, the full variable domain is DSGVTQTPKHLITATGQRVTLRCSPRSGDLSVYWYQQSLDQGLQFLIQYYNGEERAKGNILERFSAQQFPDLHSELNLSSLELGDSALYFCASSVGVGQGVVEQFFGPGTRLTVL.

The V and J genes are TRBV30 and TRBJ1-2; D remains ambiguous. This CDR3 has 13 residues. Per germline, CDR1 GTSNPN and CDR2 SVGIG (reference sequence). Trimming cost V 5 bases and J 8 bases, with 18 bases left between them. CDR3 residues: CAWGRDTLLGYTF. The CDR3 DNA sequence: TGTGCCTGGGGCCGAGACACCCTCCTAGGCTACACCTTC.

The chain joins TRBV4-2 to TRBJ2-1, with TRBD2 matching 8 bases. In germline, CDR1 is LGHNA, CDR2 YNFKEQ. After removal of 5 bases from V and 3 bases from J, the junction contained 9 bases not matched to a gene. The CDR3 length is 16 residues. CDR3 in amino acids: CASSSLSGGYYNEQFF. DNA for the CDR3: TGTGCCAGCAGCTCACTCAGCGGGGGATACTACAATGAGCAGTTCTTC.

J is TRBJ2-7 and V is TRBV9; D remains unclear. The V gene's germline CDR1 is SGDLS and CDR2 YYNGEE. V was trimmed by 0 bases and J by 5 bases, leaving 6 bases between them. The length of the CDR3 is 12 residues. CDR3 sequence reads: CASSVGMDEQYF. DNA of the CDR3: TGTGCCAGCAGCGTAGGGATGGACGAGCAGTACTTC.

The J gene is TRBJ2-3, the V gene TRBV25-1, with D hard to call. This CDR3 contains 13 residues. Germline loops: CDR1 MGHDK, CDR2 SYGVNS. The V end lost 2 bases, the J end lost 6 bases, and 9 bases lay between the germline ends. The chain's CDR3 is CASSEGYSDTQYF. As DNA, the CDR3 is TGTGCCAGCAGTGAAGGGTATAGCGATACGCAGTATTTT.

The CDR3 DNA reads TGTGCCAGCAGCCAGAACCGACGGACGTCTGGGGCCAACGTCCTGACTTTC. Its protein is CASSQNRRTSGANVLTF. This chain uses TRBV4-2 with TRBJ2-6; no clear D. Germline V gene sequence: CDR1 LGHNA, CDR2 YNFKEQ. The ends were cut back, 3 bases at V and 1 base at J, with 13 bases in the middle. CDR3 length: 17 residues.

V gene TRBV9 combines with J gene TRBJ1-1; D remains ambiguous. CDR1 is SGDLS and CDR2 is YYNGEE in the germline V gene. The V and J ends lost 1 base and 0 bases respectively, with 16 bases between them. CDR3 size: 17 residues. The DNA for the CDR3 is TGTGCCAGCAGCGTACGGGCAGGAGGAGACATGAACACTGAAGCTTTCTTT. It encodes CASSVRAGGDMNTEAFF.

The rearrangement uses TRBV29-1 and TRBJ1-2; no reliable D call. Per the germline V gene, CDR1 is SQVTM and CDR2 is ANQGSEA. This CDR3 spans 13 amino acids. In DNA, the CDR3 is TGCGCACGTTCGGACGGAGCTAACTATGGCTACACCTTC. Its translation is CARSDGANYGYTF.